These 32 T cell receptor beta chains were all obtained from the same sample, sequenced in a study of shared clonotypes between healthy human individuals (dated by TCRdb to 2020 to 2021). Library creation used the immunoSEQ multiplex PCR assay. Here the immuneACCESS table is served through TCRdb, limited to in-frame sequences with V and J called. Missing clones are a known gap in these copies; in checked studies unresolved V genes cover under half, and the rest lacks a known reason. This sample has about 990,000 clones in its table, and more than 75% of those were observed once. Under 0.8% of the sample comes from the top ten. The sample comprised memory CD4+ T cells from PBMCs. The sample's cell subset or site label is to be understood as: CD45RA-negative fraction. Source of these receptors: a man aged 18 to 30 in good health. Some clones in this sample may be carry-over from other donors' samples.

This chain links TRBV7-2 with TRBJ1-2, with a possible D match to TRBD1 (6 bases). This CDR3 is 16 amino acids long. Looked up from germline, CDR1 is SGHTA and CDR2 is FQGNSA. V was cut by 0 bases and J by 4 bases, with 15 bases left in between. The CDR3: CASSLAWSGDSYGYTF. The CDR3 nucleotides read TGTGCCAGCAGCTTAGCGTGGTCAGGGGATAGCTATGGCTACACCTTC.

This chain uses TRBV5-1 with TRBJ2-3; maybe TRBD2 (5 bases). The CDR3 length is 14 residues. Trimming removed 2 bases from V and 0 bases from J, with 7 bases in between. Germline V gene lookup returns CDR1 SGHRS and CDR2 YFSETQ. Here the CDR3 reads CASSLRGSTDTQYF. As DNA, the CDR3 is TGCGCCAGCAGCTTAAGAGGGAGCACAGATACGCAGTATTTT. The full variable domain, completed using reference TRBV5-1 and TRBJ2-3, is KAGVTQTPRYLIKTRGQQVTLSCSPISGHRSVSWYQQTPGQGLQFLFEYFSETQRNKGNFPGRFSGRQFSNSRSEMNVSTLELGDSALYLCASSLRGSTDTQYFGPGTRLTVL.

The J gene is TRBJ1-1, the V gene TRBV6-6, with 7 nucleotides matching TRBD1. Germline V gene sequence: CDR1 MNHNY, CDR2 SVGAGI (reference sequence). The CDR3 loop spans 13 amino acids. V shed 7 bases, J shed 6 bases, and the junction held 8 bases outside the gene matches. CDR3 bases: TGTGCCAGCAACGCTCAGGGGGACGCTGAAGCTTTCTTT. Translating it yields CASNAQGDAEAFF.

This chain connects TRBV28 to TRBJ1-1; D is uncertain. CDR3 length equals 13 residues. Germline CDR1 and CDR2: MDHEN and SYDVKM. V gave up 2 bases and J gave up 4 bases, with 8 bases separating them. The CDR3 sequence is CASSLNRGTEAFF. The CDR3 bases are TGTGCCAGCAGTTTAAACAGAGGCACTGAAGCTTTCTTT.

Worth noting for this clone: A much larger clone differs from this one at a single base, so this may be a read error. The rearrangement uses TRBV11-1 and TRBJ2-1; a possible D gene is TRBD2 (5 bases). The germline V gene encodes CDR1 SGHAT and CDR2 FQDESV (reference sequence). V shed 3 bases and J shed 4 bases, with 7 bases lying between them. This CDR3 is 13 amino acids long. CDR3: CASSLGGYNEQFF. The CDR3 nucleotides read TGTGCCAGCAGCTTGGGCGGGTACAATGAGCAGTTCTTC.

This chain connects TRBV28 to TRBJ1-5; TRBD1 is a possible D gene (5 bases). This CDR3 region has 14 residues. With 6 bases removed from V and 10 bases from J, the gap between germline ends came to 19 bases. CDR1 and CDR2 (germline): MDHEN, SYDVKM. The chain's CDR3 is CASSRGTAYGPQHF. CDR3 sequence (DNA): TGTGCCAGCAGCCGAGGGACGGCATATGGCCCCCAGCATTTT.

The sample holds a few counts of this clone. Written as DNA, the CDR3 is TGCAGCGTTGAGAACAGGGAGTGGGGCTACACCTTC. Residues: CSVENREWGYTF. The chain employs TRBV29-1 and TRBJ1-2, with a possible D match to TRBD1 (6 bases). The germline gives CDR1 SQVTM, CDR2 ANQGSEA. The CDR3 loop spans 12 amino acids. Trimming pared 3 bases from V and 8 bases from J, leaving 13 bases between. Full variable domain (missing parts from reference TRBV29-1 and TRBJ1-2): SAVISQKPSRDICQRGTSLTIQCQVDSQVTMMFWYRQQPGQSLTLIATANQGSEATYESGFVIDKFPISRPNLTFSTLTVSNMSPEDSSIYLCSVENREWGYTFGSGTRLTVV.

The chain couples TRBV28 to TRBJ1-2; TRBD1 might be the D (5 bases). Germline-derived CDR1 and CDR2 are MDHEN and SYDVKM. Between the trimmed V and J ends, which lost 6 bases and 4 bases, there was a span of 18 bases. This CDR3 has 15 amino acids. The CDR3 reads CASRDRTTPFYGYTF. As DNA, the CDR3 is TGTGCCAGCAGGGACCGGACAACGCCATTCTATGGCTACACCTTC.

This clone showed up just a few times. The V and J genes are TRBV6-5 and TRBJ1-5, with 7 bases fitting TRBD1. Germline lookup yields CDR1 MNHEY and CDR2 SVGAGI. The CDR3 has 15 amino acids. V shed 6 bases and J 0 bases; nucleotides not matched to a gene: 5. The CDR3 nucleotides are TGTGCCAGCAGGCGGGACAGAAATAGCAATCAGCCCCAGCATTTT. Translation gives CASRRDRNSNQPQHF.

The V call is TRBV10-3, the J call TRBJ1-2; D is possibly TRBD1 (6 bases). CDR3 length equals 15 residues. V lost 4 bases and J 2 bases, leaving 14 bases between the germline ends. Germline loops: CDR1 ENHRY, CDR2 SYGVKD. The CDR3 DNA reads TGTGCCATCAGTGGATCCGCAGGGGCGAACTATGGCTACACCTTC. This translates into CAISGSAGANYGYTF.

The chain uses TRBV7-9 and TRBJ1-4, with 7 bases identical to TRBD1. Trimming took 5 bases from V and 5 from J; bases not matched to a gene: 8. The CDR3 runs 15 residues. Germline CDR1 and CDR2: SEHNR and FQNEAQ (reference sequence). The CDR3 loop reads CASSRDRASNEKLFF. The CDR3, as DNA: TGTGCCAGCAGCCGCGACAGGGCCAGCAATGAAAAACTGTTTTTT. The variable domain in full, with the rest retrieved from reference TRBV7-9 and TRBJ1-4, is DTGVSQNPRHKITKRGQNVTFRCDPISEHNRLYWYRQTLGQGPEFLTYFQNEAQLEKSRLLSDRFSAERPKGSFSTLEIQRTEQGDSAMYLCASSRDRASNEKLFFGSGTQLSVL.

Details on this clone: A much larger clone differs from this one at a single base, so this may be a read error. The rearrangement links TRBV4-2 to TRBJ2-1; D is unresolved. Trimming cost V 0 bases and J 6 bases, with 0 bases left between them. The V gene's germline CDR1 is LGHNA and CDR2 YNFKEQ. CDR3 length equals 11 residues. The CDR3 DNA reads TGTGCCAGCAGCCAAGACAATGAGCAGTTCTTC. Its translation: CASSQDNEQFF.

The chain carries TRBV28 and TRBJ2-1, with 8 bases lining up with TRBD2. The V gene end was trimmed by 1 base and the J gene end by 1 base; junction bases not matched to a gene: 12. The CDR3 contains 19 residues. The germline V gene encodes CDR1 MDHEN and CDR2 SYDVKM. The CDR3 reads CASSLFPPGGRPSYNEQFF. Here the CDR3 DNA reads TGTGCCAGCAGTTTATTCCCCCCAGGCGGGAGGCCTTCCTACAATGAGCAGTTCTTC.

At least ten counts were recorded for this clone. This CDR3 is also generated by other DNA sequences in the sample. The chain carries TRBV28 and TRBJ1-1; D is unresolved. V was pared by 4 bases and J by 9 bases, with 9 bases between. The CDR3 spans 11 residues. Per germline, CDR1 MDHEN and CDR2 SYDVKM. DNA of the CDR3: TGTGCCAGCAGTTCCCCCGACAAAGCTTTCTTT. This encodes CASSSPDKAFF. The full variable domain, in which reference TRBV28 and TRBJ1-1 provide the parts outside the CDR3, is DVKVTQSSRYLVKRTGEKVFLECVQDMDHENMFWYRQDPGLGLRLIYFSYDVKMKEKGDIPEGYSVSREKKERFSLILESASTNQTSMYLCASSSPDKAFFGQGTRLTVV.

The chain has TRBV6-1 and TRBJ2-7, with a tentative D call TRBD1 (5 bases). The CDR3 extends over 13 amino acids. Germline V gives CDR1 MNHNS, CDR2 SASEGT. With 1 base removed from V and 6 bases from J, the gap between germline ends came to 10 bases. CDR3 amino acids: CASSEGTPIEQYF. The CDR3 region has the DNA TGTGCCAGCAGTGAAGGGACACCCATCGAGCAGTACTTC.

The chain carries TRBV6-5 and TRBJ2-2; perhaps TRBD1 as D (5 bases). The CDR3 totals 15 residues. The V end lost 5 bases, the J end lost 6 bases, and 16 bases lay between the germline ends. Germline values: CDR1 MNHEY, CDR2 SVGAGI. The CDR3 here is CASSTVGRGAGELFF. CDR3 bases: TGTGCCAGCAGTACGGTCGGAAGGGGCGCCGGGGAGCTGTTTTTT.

This clone was seen a handful of times. The rearrangement uses TRBV4-1 and TRBJ1-2; 8 bases fit TRBD1. This CDR3 is 14 amino acids long. V shed 2 bases, J shed 6 bases, and the junction held 5 bases outside the gene matches. Germline V gene lookup returns CDR1 MGHRA and CDR2 YSYEKL. CDR3 nucleotides: TGCGCCAGCAGCCAAAACAGGGGGTCGGATGGCTACACCTTC. It codes for CASSQNRGSDGYTF.

The gene calls are TRBV6-5 and TRBJ1-1; the D is unclear. The CDR3 length is 15 residues. With 5 bases removed from V and 1 base from J, the gap between germline ends came to 14 bases. The germline gives CDR1 MNHEY, CDR2 SVGAGI. The chain's CDR3 is CASSTNQARNTEAFF. CDR3 DNA sequence: TGTGCCAGCAGTACCAATCAGGCGAGGAACACTGAAGCTTTCTTT.

This chain connects TRBV27 to TRBJ2-7, with TRBD2 matching over 12 bases. Germline V gene data show CDR1 as MNHEY and CDR2 as SMNVEV (reference sequence). The CDR3 consists of 15 residues. Trimming cost V 6 bases and J 4 bases; bases outside gene matches: 7. The CDR3 loop is CASSLAGGQLYEQYF. The CDR3 DNA is TGTGCCAGCAGCCTAGCGGGAGGGCAGTTGTACGAGCAGTACTTC.

This clone was counted between two and nine times. The V and J genes are TRBV28 and TRBJ1-2, with D hard to call. The ends were cut back, 5 bases at V and 2 bases at J, with 9 bases in the middle. Germline V gives CDR1 MDHEN, CDR2 SYDVKM. The CDR3 has 13 residues. CDR3 DNA: TGTGCCAGCAGTACCCTCGACAACTATGGCTACACCTTC. Protein sequence: CASSTLDNYGYTF.

The V gene is TRBV4-2, the J gene TRBJ2-1; no reliable D call. Germline V gene data show CDR1 as LGHNA and CDR2 as YNFKEQ. V lost 0 bases and J 4 bases, leaving 13 bases between the germline ends. This CDR3 has 16 amino acids. The DNA for the CDR3 is TGTGCCAGCAGCCAAGATATTAGGGCAGCGTACAATGAGCAGTTCTTC. Encoded protein: CASSQDIRAAYNEQFF.

This clone has just one count. V is TRBV11-2 and J is TRBJ2-7; 13 bases are shared with TRBD2. Per the germline V gene, CDR1 is SGHAT and CDR2 is FQNNGV. The CDR3 runs to 16 residues. J was trimmed by 7 bases and V by 5 bases; bases with no gene match: 11. The CDR3 DNA follows: TGTGCCAGCAGCCCGAACGGGACTAGCGGGACTCGGGAGCAGTACTTC. This translates into CASSPNGTSGTREQYF.

V gene TRBV5-1 combines with J gene TRBJ2-1, with 9 bases lining up with TRBD1. Germline V gene data show CDR1 as SGHRS and CDR2 as YFSETQ. After removal of 3 bases from V and 7 bases from J, the junction contained 5 bases not matched to a gene. This CDR3 spans 14 amino acids. CDR3 amino acids: CASSSQQGANEQFF. The CDR3 region has the DNA TGCGCCAGCAGCTCTCAACAGGGGGCGAATGAGCAGTTCTTC.

This clone was picked up one time. Its ends do not fully match the called genes, so a read error is possible. Other DNA variants within this sample encode the same CDR3. The chain recombines TRBV30 with TRBJ2-2, with TRBD1 matching 9 bases. The CDR3 totals 14 residues. Looked up from germline, CDR1 is GTSNPN and CDR2 is SVGIG (reference sequence). Written as DNA, the CDR3 is TGTGCTTGGAGTCGACAGGGGGGGACCGGGGAGCTGTTTTTT. This codes for CAWSRQGGTGELFF. Looking up the rest from reference TRBV30 and TRBJ2-2 gives the full variable domain: SQTIHQWPATLVQPVGSPLSLECTVEGTSNPNLYWYRQAAGRGLQLLFYSVGIGQISSEVPQNLSASRPQDRQFILSSKKLLLSDSGFYLCAWSRQGGTGELFFGEGSRLTVL.

V gene TRBV9 combines with J gene TRBJ2-1; the match to TRBD2 covers 14 bases. Germline values: CDR1 SGDLS, CDR2 YYNGEE. This CDR3 contains 14 residues. V dropped 0 bases and J dropped 12; count of bases not matched to a gene: 2. The CDR3 is CASSVETSGRGQFF. CDR3 in DNA: TGTGCCAGCAGCGTAGAGACTAGCGGGAGGGGGCAGTTCTTC.

This clone has a count of ten or more. This sequence joins TRBV5-4 and TRBJ2-5; D possibly uses TRBD1 or TRBD2 (5 bases each). Germline CDR1 SGHNT, CDR2 YYREEE (reference sequence). This CDR3 comprises 14 residues. Between the trimmed V and J ends, which lost 6 bases and 3 bases, there was a span of 15 bases. The CDR3 protein is CASMGEPGKETQYF. The CDR3 DNA follows: TGTGCCAGCATGGGGGAGCCCGGGAAAGAGACCCAGTACTTC.

The V and J genes are TRBV4-2 and TRBJ2-1; D gene unclear. The CDR3 runs to 15 residues. V was pared by 0 bases and J by 4 bases, with 10 bases between. Germline-derived CDR1 and CDR2 are LGHNA and YNFKEQ. The CDR3 bases are TGTGCCAGCAGCCAAGATGTGGCTGTTTACAATGAGCAGTTCTTC. The encoded protein is CASSQDVAVYNEQFF.

This clone has just a few counts. The chain recombines TRBV19 with TRBJ2-7; a weak D match, TRBD1 (5 bases). The CDR3 length is 15 residues. V lost 4 bases and J 0 bases, leaving 13 bases between the germline ends. CDR1 and CDR2 from the germline V gene are LNHDA and SQIVND (reference sequence). The CDR3 sequence is CASSKGRLSSYEQYF. CDR3 bases: TGTGCCAGTAGTAAGGGGCGGCTAAGCTCCTACGAGCAGTACTTC. Together with reference TRBV19 and TRBJ2-7, the CDR3 gives the full variable domain: DGGITQSPKYLFRKEGQNVTLSCEQNLNHDAMYWYRQDPGQGLRLIYYSQIVNDFQKGDIAEGYSVSREKKESFPLTVTSAQKNPTAFYLCASSKGRLSSYEQYFGPGTRLTVT.

This chain joins TRBV6-4 and TRBJ2-3, with D perhaps matching TRBD1 or TRBD2 (6 bases each). Between the trimmed V and J ends, which lost 3 bases and 3 bases, there was a span of 7 bases. CDR1 and CDR2 from the germline V gene are MRHNA and SNTAGT. The CDR3 totals 13 residues. The CDR3 loop is CASSEGGTDTQYF. The CDR3 region has the DNA TGTGCCAGCAGTGAAGGGGGGACAGATACGCAGTATTTT.

The chain is built from TRBV4-1 and TRBJ1-4; D is unclear. Germline CDR1 is MGHRA and CDR2 is YSYEKL. The V end was cut by 4 bases, the J end by 5 bases, with 14 bases between. The CDR3 totals 15 residues. The CDR3 region has the DNA TGCGCCAGCAGCCTATTAACGGCCCCGAATGAAAAACTGTTTTTT. Residues: CASSLLTAPNEKLFF.

This chain links TRBV5-1 with TRBJ2-7; 7 bases match TRBD2. Germline CDR1 SGHRS, CDR2 YFSETQ. The CDR3 spans 13 residues. J was trimmed by 0 bases and V by 6 bases; bases with no gene match: 3. The CDR3 region is CASKAGDSYEQYF. The DNA for the CDR3 is TGCGCCAGCAAGGCGGGAGACTCCTACGAGCAGTACTTC.

This clone was observed a few times. The likely explanation is a read error, given a far larger clone one base away. The sample carries other DNA sequences with the same CDR3. The chain links TRBV30 to TRBJ1-1; tentative D call: TRBD1 (5 bases). The ends were cut back, 5 bases at V and 0 bases at J, with 13 bases in the middle. The CDR3 consists of 14 residues. Germline values: CDR1 GTSNPN, CDR2 SVGIG (reference sequence). CDR3 DNA sequence: TGTGCCTGGGGAACAGGCCTCATGAACACTGAAGCTTTCTTT. This encodes CAWGTGLMNTEAFF.